In this sample, the clone carrying this T cell receptor (beta chain) turned up a few times. What it binds is not known. These data come from a study of beta chain features in type 1 diabetes. General study results and limits: Shortening of TCRB CDR3s, moderate but significant, appeared in all four CD4+ subsets of Type 1 diabetes patients. For TCRB rearrangement, an influence of HLA type remained unresolved here.

Reverse transcribing all isolated RNA meant expressed TCRB transcripts were sequenced. Some clones are missing from TCRdb's copy, which holds only in-frame ones; the method was immunoSEQ multiplex PCR. This sample has some 660,000 clones; over 12% occur once, and the top ten carry approximately 0.042%. V was shortened by 5 bases and J by 4 bases, with 12 bases between the two germline ends. CDR1 and CDR2 from the germline V gene are SGHTA and FQGNSA. CDR3 length: 13 amino acids. The chain employs TRBV7-2 and TRBJ2-7, with a weak D call TRBD1 (5 bases). This TCR derives from a man younger than 35 with type 1 diabetes. The sequencing input was naive CD4+ T cells from blood. The CDR3 nucleotides are TGTGCCAGCAGCGCCAGGGTCGGGTACGAGCAGTACTTC. It is translated as CASSARVGYEQYF. Full variable domain (outside the CDR3, taken from reference TRBV7-2 and TRBJ2-7): GAGVSQSPSNKVTEKGKDVELRCDPISGHTALYWYRQSLGQGLEFLIYFQGNSAPDKSGLPSDRFSAERTGGSVSTLTIQRTQQEDSAVYLCASSARVGYEQYFGPGTRLTVT.